The rows below give T cell receptor beta chains drawn from one sample of a study of PD-1 blockade in mismatch repair-deficient tumors. Sequenced by immunoSEQ multiplex PCR; TCRdb stores in-frame clones only, minus some. The sample contains about 39,000 clones, over 80% of which appear only once. The material sequenced was PBMCs, taken approximately 41 weeks after starting pembrolizumab. The receptor set was obtained from an adult with mismatch repair-deficient cancer. Each CDR3 is given with its conserved first and last residue. The order of the fields is J gene, clone size, V gene, D gene, CDR3 DNA, CDR3 protein. A D gene is named only where the DNA matches it firmly. Clone size appears in some rows only: once, few, many, or a class for an expanded clone.

J gene: TRBJ1-4; clone size: once; V gene: TRBV5-1; D gene: .; CDR3 DNA: TGCGCCAGCAGCTTGTCAGGGGTGGATGAAAAACTGTTTTTT; CDR3 protein: CASSLSGVDEKLFF
J gene: TRBJ1-1; clone size: .; V gene: TRBV7-9; D gene: .; CDR3 DNA: TGTGCCAGCAGCTCCTCCGGGACACAGGGATTAGGGGCTTTCTTT; CDR3 protein: CASSSSGTQGLGAFF
J gene: TRBJ2-7; clone size: .; V gene: TRBV6-5; D gene: .; CDR3 DNA: TGTGCCAGCAGTGCCGGCCTAGCGCGATACGAGCAGTACTTC; CDR3 protein: CASSAGLARYEQYF
J gene: TRBJ1-2; clone size: .; V gene: TRBV28; D gene: TRBD1; CDR3 DNA: TGTGCCAGCAGTTCCTTGGACAGGGGGCTCATCGGCTACACCTTC; CDR3 protein: CASSSLDRGLIGYTF
J gene: TRBJ2-5; clone size: .; V gene: TRBV28; D gene: TRBD2; CDR3 DNA: TGTGCCAGCAGCCCCGGACTAGCGGGAGTTGGCGGGAGAGAGACCCAGTACTTC; CDR3 protein: CASSPGLAGVGGRETQYF
J gene: TRBJ2-7; clone size: .; V gene: TRBV10-1; D gene: TRBD2; CDR3 DNA: TGCGCCAGCAGGGGACTAGCGGCATTTTACGAGCAGTACTTC; CDR3 protein: CASRGLAAFYEQYF
J gene: TRBJ1-1; clone size: .; V gene: TRBV6-1; D gene: TRBD1; CDR3 DNA: TGTGCCAGCAGTGATCCGACAGGGCCGAACACTGAAGCTTTCTTT; CDR3 protein: CASSDPTGPNTEAFF
J gene: TRBJ2-2; clone size: .; V gene: TRBV28; D gene: TRBD2; CDR3 DNA: TGTGCCAGCAGTTCGGGAAGACTAGCGGGAGGAGTCGGGGAGCTGTTTTTT; CDR3 protein: CASSSGRLAGGVGELFF
J gene: TRBJ1-5; clone size: .; V gene: TRBV29-1; D gene: .; CDR3 DNA: TGCAGCGTTTCGTATAGGGGGGGTAACGGCAATCAGCCCCAGCATTTT; CDR3 protein: CSVSYRGGNGNQPQHF
J gene: TRBJ1-4; clone size: .; V gene: TRBV4-1; D gene: .; CDR3 DNA: TGCGCCAGCAGCCAACAGTTATTCGGGGAAAAACTGTTTTTT; CDR3 protein: CASSQQLFGEKLFF
J gene: TRBJ1-4; clone size: .; V gene: TRBV29-1; D gene: TRBD1; CDR3 DNA: TGCAGCGCGGGGACAGGAGATGAAAAACTGTTTTTT; CDR3 protein: CSAGTGDEKLFF
J gene: TRBJ2-5; clone size: once; V gene: TRBV6-6; D gene: TRBD1; CDR3 DNA: TGTGCCAGCAGTTACTCAACAGGGGGATCAGCAGAGACCCAGTACTTC; CDR3 protein: CASSYSTGGSAETQYF
J gene: TRBJ1-2; clone size: .; V gene: TRBV7-9; D gene: TRBD1; CDR3 DNA: TGTGCCAGCAGCTTAGTCGCAGGGGGCGGCTATGGCTACACCTTC; CDR3 protein: CASSLVAGGGYGYTF
J gene: TRBJ1-3; clone size: .; V gene: TRBV27; D gene: TRBD1; CDR3 DNA: TGTGCCAGCAGTTTAACCATGGCGACAGGGGGACGTGGAAACACCATATATTTT; CDR3 protein: CASSLTMATGGRGNTIYF
J gene: TRBJ2-3; clone size: .; V gene: TRBV5-1; D gene: TRBD1; CDR3 DNA: TGCGCCAGCAGCTTCCGACAGGGGGCCACAGATACGCAGTATTTT; CDR3 protein: CASSFRQGATDTQYF
J gene: TRBJ2-3; clone size: .; V gene: TRBV19; D gene: .; CDR3 DNA: TGTGCCAGTAGTATAGACCAGAGGACGCAGTATTTT; CDR3 protein: CASSIDQRTQYF
J gene: TRBJ1-2; clone size: .; V gene: TRBV6-5; D gene: TRBD1; CDR3 DNA: TGTGCCAGCAGTTACTCGTCGGGACAGCAACGGCGGGGCTACACCTTC; CDR3 protein: CASSYSSGQQRRGYTF
J gene: TRBJ2-1; clone size: .; V gene: TRBV10-3; D gene: .; CDR3 DNA: TGTGCCATCAGTGGGCCGGAGGGGAATGAGCAGTTCTTC; CDR3 protein: CAISGPEGNEQFF
J gene: TRBJ1-6; clone size: once; V gene: TRBV12-5; D gene: TRBD1; CDR3 DNA: TGTGCTAGTGGTTTGGTTACTTCCCCTCAGGGGGCAAATTCACCCCTCCACTTT; CDR3 protein: CASGLVTSPQGANSPLHF
J gene: TRBJ2-1; clone size: .; V gene: TRBV29-1; D gene: .; CDR3 DNA: TGCAGCGTGACAGGTTTTAGGGCTAGCGAGCAGTTCTTC; CDR3 protein: CSVTGFRASEQFF
J gene: TRBJ1-1; clone size: .; V gene: TRBV7-9; D gene: TRBD1; CDR3 DNA: TGTGCCAGCAGCCCTGGGACAGCTATGAACACTGAAGCTTTCTTT; CDR3 protein: CASSPGTAMNTEAFF
J gene: TRBJ2-1; clone size: .; V gene: TRBV5-4; D gene: TRBD2; CDR3 DNA: TGTGCCAGCAGCCCAATCTCCGGGACTAGCGGGAGAAATGAGCAGTTCTTC; CDR3 protein: CASSPISGTSGRNEQFF
J gene: TRBJ2-3; clone size: .; V gene: TRBV28; D gene: TRBD1; CDR3 DNA: TGTGCCAGCAGTCTCTGGACGGGACAGACAGATACGCAGTATTTT; CDR3 protein: CASSLWTGQTDTQYF
J gene: TRBJ2-7; clone size: .; V gene: TRBV30; D gene: .; CDR3 DNA: TGTGCCTGGAGTGTTTCCCGCATTACAGGTATGAACATCTACGAGCAGTACTTC; CDR3 protein: CAWSVSRITGMNIYEQYF
J gene: TRBJ2-1; clone size: .; V gene: TRBV19; D gene: TRBD1; CDR3 DNA: TGTGCCAGTAGTGGGGACAGCTACAATGAGCAGTTCTTC; CDR3 protein: CASSGDSYNEQFF
J gene: TRBJ1-6; clone size: .; V gene: TRBV25-1; D gene: .; CDR3 DNA: TGTGCCAGCAGGATAACCAGGGTGAATCAGGATTCACCCCTCCACTTT; CDR3 protein: CASRITRVNQDSPLHF
J gene: TRBJ1-5; clone size: .; V gene: TRBV6-1; D gene: .; CDR3 DNA: TGTGCCAGCCAGGACAGCCATAGCAATCAGCCCCAGCATTTT; CDR3 protein: CASQDSHSNQPQHF
J gene: TRBJ2-7; clone size: few; V gene: TRBV2; D gene: TRBD1; CDR3 DNA: TGTGCCAGCAGCAGGGGGACGGAACCTGAGCAGTACTTC; CDR3 protein: CASSRGTEPEQYF
J gene: TRBJ2-1; clone size: .; V gene: TRBV28; D gene: .; CDR3 DNA: TGTGCCAGCAAGGGGGCTAGCGGGTTATACAATGAGCAGTTCTTC; CDR3 protein: CASKGASGLYNEQFF
J gene: TRBJ1-1; clone size: .; V gene: TRBV5-1; D gene: TRBD1; CDR3 DNA: TGCGCCAGCAGCTTGGTAGCAGGGGGCACCACTGAAGCTTTCTTT; CDR3 protein: CASSLVAGGTTEAFF
J gene: TRBJ2-7; clone size: few; V gene: TRBV19; D gene: TRBD2; CDR3 DNA: TGTGCCAGTAGTATCATTAGCGGGAGAGGTTACGAGCAGTACTTC; CDR3 protein: CASSIISGRGYEQYF
J gene: TRBJ1-3; clone size: .; V gene: TRBV18; D gene: .; CDR3 DNA: TGTGCCAGCTCACCAAACAGCTCTGGAAACACCATATATTTT; CDR3 protein: CASSPNSSGNTIYF